Shown below are 5 T cell receptor beta chains from a single sample sequenced in a study of shared clonotypes between healthy human individuals. Produced via immunoSEQ multiplex PCR; TCRdb's table is partial and in-frame only. The data show about 1.1 million clones, roughly 77% seen once. The sample taken for sequencing was memory CD4+ T cells from PBMCs. The sample's subset: CD45RA-negative fraction. Receptors were obtained from a young man in good health. Some clones in this sample may be carry-over from other donors' samples.

The chain joins TRBV5-1 to TRBJ1-1; D possibly corresponds to TRBD1 (5 bases). Germline V gives CDR1 SGHRS, CDR2 YFSETQ. Trimming stripped 4 bases from V and 5 bases from J, with 12 bases between. The CDR3 has 13 amino acids. In DNA, the CDR3 is TGCGCCAGCAGCCCAGGGTTTGGGACTGAAGCTTTCTTT. It translates to CASSPGFGTEAFF.

The chain combines TRBV11-2 with TRBJ2-5, with D maybe TRBD1 (6 bases). Deletions cut 1 base from V and 5 bases from J, with 11 bases between. Germline values: CDR1 SGHAT, CDR2 FQNNGV. This CDR3 has 14 residues. The CDR3 protein is CASSLGGPVETQYF. DNA for the CDR3: TGTGCCAGCAGCTTAGGGGGGCCGGTCGAGACCCAGTACTTC. The entire variable domain, with the rest obtained from reference TRBV11-2 and TRBJ2-5, is as follows: EAGVAQSPRYKIIEKRQSVAFWCNPISGHATLYWYQQILGQGPKLLIQFQNNGVVDDSQLPKDRFSAERLKGVDSTLKIQPAKLEDSAVYLCASSLGGPVETQYFGPGTRLLVL.

This chain connects TRBV28 to TRBJ2-3; 10 bases align to TRBD2. The germline CDR1 and CDR2 sequences are MDHEN and SYDVKM. Trimming removed 5 bases from V and 5 bases from J; junction bases left unmatched: 4. This CDR3 region has 14 residues. CDR3 nucleotide sequence: TGTGCCAGCAGTCCCGGGACTAGCGTAGATACGCAGTATTTT. Translation: CASSPGTSVDTQYF.

This clone was seen a few times. The rearrangement joins TRBV7-3 to TRBJ2-2, with TRBD2 matching over 8 bases. From germline, CDR1 is SGHTA and CDR2 FQGTGA. This CDR3 has 16 residues. The J segment lost 6 bases and the V segment lost 1 base, leaving 7 bases of the junction unmatched. The CDR3 here is CASSLNPAGVSGELFF. CDR3 nucleotides: TGTGCCAGCAGCTTAAACCCAGCGGGAGTGTCCGGGGAGCTGTTTTTT.

V is TRBV15 and J is TRBJ2-6; D may be TRBD1 or TRBD2 (5 bases each). The V and J ends lost 1 base and 4 bases respectively, with 14 bases between them. The CDR3 loop spans 17 amino acids. The V gene's germline CDR1 is LNHNV and CDR2 YYDKDF (reference sequence). In DNA form, the CDR3 reads TGTGCCACCAGCAGAGGTCCAGGGCGGGCAGGGGCCAACGTCCTGACTTTC. It translates to CATSRGPGRAGANVLTF.